Presented here are 7 T cell receptor beta chains from one specimen sequenced in a study of T cell responses to AZD1222 COVID-19 vaccine. This table comes from immunoSEQ multiplex PCR, and its TCRdb copy is limited to in-frame clones, with some not included. The repertoire has over 100,000 clones, roughly 91% of them found once; the top ten carry approximately 0.98%. Sample: peripheral blood, taken 28 days after the second AZD1222 dose. These receptors originate from an adult who received the AZD1222 COVID-19 vaccine.

This clone has a handful of counts. CDR3 coding DNA: TGTGCCAGCAACCGGCAGGGCAATCAGCCCCAGCATTTT. This codes for CASNRQGNQPQHF. The chain links TRBV6-5 to TRBJ1-5, with no clear D. The germline V and J ends were trimmed by 7 bases and 2 bases, with 9 bases remaining between them. This CDR3 contains 13 residues. Per germline, CDR1 MNHEY and CDR2 SVGAGI.

V gene TRBV19 combines with J gene TRBJ2-7; TRBD1 agrees at 8 bases. Germline CDR1 and CDR2: LNHDA and SQIVND (reference sequence). The CDR3 extends over 14 amino acids. V dropped 6 bases and J dropped 2; count of bases not matched to a gene: 6. The CDR3 region has the DNA TGTGCCAGTAGGTCCGGGACAGGAGCCTACGAGCAGTACTTC. It codes for CASRSGTGAYEQYF.

Comments on this clone: Within the sample, other DNA sequences also encode this same CDR3. The chain has TRBV28 and TRBJ1-3; D gene unclear. Germline V gene sequence: CDR1 MDHEN, CDR2 SYDVKM. The V and J ends lost 1 base and 4 bases respectively, with 8 bases between them. The CDR3 has 14 residues. CDR3 sequence (DNA): TGTGCCAGCAGTTTATCCGGGTCAGGAAACACCATATATTTT. This sequence encodes CASSLSGSGNTIYF.

The gene calls are TRBV10-3 and TRBJ1-6; D is undetermined. The CDR3 spans 13 residues. Germline CDR1 and CDR2: ENHRY and SYGVKD. The V end was cut by 8 bases, the J end by 10 bases, with 15 bases between. This CDR3 is CAIHSGGRSPLHF. The CDR3 coding sequence is TGTGCCATCCACAGCGGAGGGAGATCACCCCTCCACTTT.

The V call is TRBV24-1, the J call TRBJ2-3; 10 bases line up with TRBD1. CDR3 length: 16 residues. The V segment lost 3 bases and the J segment 4 bases; nucleotides outside the gene matches: 6. Germline CDR1 is KGHDR and CDR2 is SFDVKD. The CDR3 nucleotides read TGTGCCACCAGTGATCAAAAGACAGGGGGCTCAGATACGCAGTATTTT. It yields the protein CATSDQKTGGSDTQYF.

This chain joins TRBV15 and TRBJ1-5; TRBD1 matches 7 bases. V shed 9 bases and J 1 base; nucleotides not matched to a gene: 15. CDR1 is LNHNV and CDR2 is YYDKDF in the germline V gene (reference sequence). The CDR3 is made up of 17 amino acids. CDR3: CATAMYSPGGSNQPQHF. The CDR3 DNA is TGTGCCACAGCGATGTACTCCCCAGGGGGAAGCAATCAGCCCCAGCATTTT.

The rearrangement joins TRBV5-4 to TRBJ2-2; maybe TRBD1 (6 bases). Germline CDR1 and CDR2: SGHNT and YYREEE (reference sequence). The length of the CDR3 is 15 residues. With 2 bases removed from V and 7 bases from J, the gap between germline ends came to 15 bases. CDR3 sequence (DNA): TGTGCCAGCAGCTTAACAGGGAGACAAGTCGGGGAGCTGTTTTTT. Protein sequence: CASSLTGRQVGELFF.